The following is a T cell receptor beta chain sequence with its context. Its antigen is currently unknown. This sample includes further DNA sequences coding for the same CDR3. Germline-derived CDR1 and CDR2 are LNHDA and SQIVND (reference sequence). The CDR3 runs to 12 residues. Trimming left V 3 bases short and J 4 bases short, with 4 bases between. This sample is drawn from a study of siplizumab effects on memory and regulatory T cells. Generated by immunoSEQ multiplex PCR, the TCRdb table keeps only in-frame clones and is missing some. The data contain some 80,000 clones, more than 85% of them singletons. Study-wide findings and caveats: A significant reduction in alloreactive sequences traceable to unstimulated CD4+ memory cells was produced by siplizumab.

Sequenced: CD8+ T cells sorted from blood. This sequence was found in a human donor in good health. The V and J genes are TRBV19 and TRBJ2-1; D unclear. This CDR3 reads CASSISYNEQFF. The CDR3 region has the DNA TGTGCCAGTAGTATCAGTTACAATGAGCAGTTCTTC.